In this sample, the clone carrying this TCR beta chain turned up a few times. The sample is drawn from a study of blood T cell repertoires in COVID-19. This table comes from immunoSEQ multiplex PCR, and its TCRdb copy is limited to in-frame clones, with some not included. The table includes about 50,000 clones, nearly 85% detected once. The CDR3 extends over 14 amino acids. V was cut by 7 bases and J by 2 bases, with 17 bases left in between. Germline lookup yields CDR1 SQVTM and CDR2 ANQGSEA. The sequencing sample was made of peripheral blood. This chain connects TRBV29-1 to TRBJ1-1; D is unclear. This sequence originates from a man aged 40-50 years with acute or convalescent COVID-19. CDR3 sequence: CSAGSSMSNTEAFF. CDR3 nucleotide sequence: TGCAGCGCCGGGTCTTCTATGTCTAACACTGAAGCTTTCTTT.